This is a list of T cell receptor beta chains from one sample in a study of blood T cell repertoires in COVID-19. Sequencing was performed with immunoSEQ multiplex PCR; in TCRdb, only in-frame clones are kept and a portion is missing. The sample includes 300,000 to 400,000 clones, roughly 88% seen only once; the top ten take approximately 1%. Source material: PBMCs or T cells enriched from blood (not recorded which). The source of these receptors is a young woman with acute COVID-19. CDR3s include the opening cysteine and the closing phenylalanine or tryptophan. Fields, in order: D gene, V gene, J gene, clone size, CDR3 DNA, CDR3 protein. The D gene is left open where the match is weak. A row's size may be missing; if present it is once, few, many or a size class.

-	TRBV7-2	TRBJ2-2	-	TGTGCCAGCAGCTTCCAACTACAGATCGGGAACGGGGAGCTGTTTTTT	CASSFQLQIGNGELFF
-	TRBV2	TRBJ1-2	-	TGTGCCAGCAGTGAAGTTGTCAGGGCCTCTGGCTACACCTTC	CASSEVVRASGYTF
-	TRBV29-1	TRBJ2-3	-	TGCAGCGTCGGGGTGAGCACAGATACGCAGTATTTT	CSVGVSTDTQYF
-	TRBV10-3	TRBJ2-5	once	TGTGCCATCAGTGAGTTTTCAGGGGTAGAGACCCAGTACTTC	CAISEFSGVETQYF
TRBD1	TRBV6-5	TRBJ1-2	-	TGTGCCAGCAGTTACTCGACAGGGAACTATGGCTACACCTTC	CASSYSTGNYGYTF
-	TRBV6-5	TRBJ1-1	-	TGTGCCAGCAGTCGAGGGGGGAACACTGAAGCTTTCTTT	CASSRGGNTEAFF
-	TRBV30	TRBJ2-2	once	TGTGCCTTTACATTAACGGAGTGGGGGGAGCTGTTTTTT	CAFTLTEWGELFF
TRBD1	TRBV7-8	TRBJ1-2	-	TGTGCCAGCAGCGCACGGACAGGGGGCGCAGAGGGCTACACCTTC	CASSARTGGAEGYTF
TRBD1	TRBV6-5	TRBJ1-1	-	TGTGCCAGCTGGACCCGGACAGGGGGGAACACTGAAGCTTTCTTT	CASWTRTGGNTEAFF
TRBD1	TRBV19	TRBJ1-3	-	TGTGCCAGTACCAAGGACAGGGCCGTAAACACCATATATTTT	CASTKDRAVNTIYF
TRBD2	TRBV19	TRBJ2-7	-	TGTGCCAGTAGTATAGGTGGTCCGGCGTTAGCGGGGGACTACGAGCAGTACTTC	CASSIGGPALAGDYEQYF
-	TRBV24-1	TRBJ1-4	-	TGTGCCACCAGTGATCCCGGTGAAAAACTGTTTTTT	CATSDPGEKLFF
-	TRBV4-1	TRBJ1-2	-	TGCGCCAGCAGCCAAGAGGAGGGGTTCTATGGCTACACCTTC	CASSQEEGFYGYTF
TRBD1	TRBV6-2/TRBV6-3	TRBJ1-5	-	TGTGCCAGCAGCCCCCCCAGACAGGGGCCCACGCCGGGTCAGCCCCAGCATTTT	CASSPPRQGPTPGQPQHF
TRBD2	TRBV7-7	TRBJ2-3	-	TGTGCCAGCAGCTTAGAACCGGGGGGGGGCACAGATACGCAGTATTTT	CASSLEPGGGTDTQYF
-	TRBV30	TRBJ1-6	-	TGTGCCTGGATCGGTAGCCCAGGGGACGGGTCACCCCTCCACTTT	CAWIGSPGDGSPLHF
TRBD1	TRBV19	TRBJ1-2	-	TGTGCCAGTAGTACCATCGACAGGGTGGAGGGCTACACCTTC	CASSTIDRVEGYTF
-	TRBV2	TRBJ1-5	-	TGTGCCAGCAGTCCTCCCGGCGCGGGGAATCAGCCCCAGCATTTT	CASSPPGAGNQPQHF
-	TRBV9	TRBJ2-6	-	TGTGCCAGCAGCGTACGAAATCAACAGGGACGGGAACCCTCTGGGGCCAACGTCCTGACTTTC	CASSVRNQQGREPSGANVLTF
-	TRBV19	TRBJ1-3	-	TGTGCCAGTAGTCCAAACACGTACTCTGGAAACACCATATATTTT	CASSPNTYSGNTIYF
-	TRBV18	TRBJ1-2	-	TGTGCCAGCTCCCTAAATCCGACAGTTAACTATGGCTACACCTTC	CASSLNPTVNYGYTF
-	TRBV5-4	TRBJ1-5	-	TGTGCCAGCAGCTTGGGCAGGGGCGCAGGTCAGCCCCAGCATTTT	CASSLGRGAGQPQHF
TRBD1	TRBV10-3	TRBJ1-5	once	TGTGCCATCAGTGCAGGGGGACCGACGCAGCCCCAGCATTTT	CAISAGGPTQPQHF
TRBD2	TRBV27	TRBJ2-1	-	TGTGCCAGCAGTTTCTCTCCAGCGGGGGTTAGCTCCTACAATGAGCAGTTCTTC	CASSFSPAGVSSYNEQFF
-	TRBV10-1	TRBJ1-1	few	TGCGCCAGCAGTGAGTCGGCCACTGAAGCTTTCTTT	CASSESATEAFF
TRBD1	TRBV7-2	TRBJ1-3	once	TGTGCCAGCAGCTTAGTACGGACAGGGGGAAACACCATATATTTT	CASSLVRTGGNTIYF
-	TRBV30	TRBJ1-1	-	TGTGCCTGGAGAAAACAGGAGAACACTGAAGCTTTCTTT	CAWRKQENTEAFF
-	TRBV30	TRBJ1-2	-	TGTGCCTGGAAATTTGGCGGGAAACTTAACTATGGCTACACCTTC	CAWKFGGKLNYGYTF
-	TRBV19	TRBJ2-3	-	TGTGCCAGCGCCCCAGGGGCGAGCACAGATACGCAGTATTTT	CASAPGASTDTQYF
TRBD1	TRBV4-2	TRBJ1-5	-	TGTGCCAGCAGCCTGGAATCAGGACAGGGCTTTCAGCCCCAGCATTTT	CASSLESGQGFQPQHF
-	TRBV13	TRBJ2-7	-	TGTGCCAGCAGCCCCCGGGCGGAGGGCGAGCAGTACTTC	CASSPRAEGEQYF
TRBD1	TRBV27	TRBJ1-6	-	TGTGCCAGCAGTTCCGACAGGGGAAATTCACCCCTCCACTTT	CASSSDRGNSPLHF
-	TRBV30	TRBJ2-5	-	TGTGCCTGGAGTAGTGGAGGAAAGACCCAGTACTTC	CAWSSGGKTQYF
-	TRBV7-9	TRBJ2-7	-	TGTGCCAGCAGCTTCCGGGAAAGCCCAACCTACGAGCAGTACTTC	CASSFRESPTYEQYF
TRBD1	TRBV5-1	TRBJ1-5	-	TGCGCCAGCAGCTTGGCCGGACAGGACAATCAGCCCCAGCATTTT	CASSLAGQDNQPQHF
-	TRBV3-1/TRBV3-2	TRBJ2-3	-	TGTGCCAGCAGCCAAGAGTTTGGGCGGGGCTACACAGATACGCAGTATTTT	CASSQEFGRGYTDTQYF
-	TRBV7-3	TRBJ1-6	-	TGTGCCAGCAGCTTAACCCCTGCCCAGGGATCACCCCTCCACTTT	CASSLTPAQGSPLHF
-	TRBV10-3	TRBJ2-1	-	TGTGCCAGCGCGACTAGTGGTCCTAACAATGAACAGTTCTTC	CASATSGPNNEQFF
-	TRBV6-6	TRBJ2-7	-	TGTGCCAGCAGTTACTCGACTGTCTCCTACGAGCAGTACTTC	CASSYSTVSYEQYF
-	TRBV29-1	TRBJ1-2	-	TGCAGCGTCCCTAGCCCAGACGGAAACTATGGCTACACCTTC	CSVPSPDGNYGYTF
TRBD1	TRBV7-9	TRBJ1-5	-	TGTGCCAGCAGCTTAGGGACAGGGGGGATAGGACAGCCCCAGCATTTT	CASSLGTGGIGQPQHF
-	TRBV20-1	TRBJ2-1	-	TGCAGTGCTAGTCCCGACAGACCAGACAATGAGCAGTTCTTC	CSASPDRPDNEQFF
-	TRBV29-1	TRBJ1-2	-	TGCAGCGTTGAAGACAGGGTAAACTATGGCTACACCTTC	CSVEDRVNYGYTF
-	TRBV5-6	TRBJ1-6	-	TGTGCCAGCAGCTTGGTCGGGGGGGCCCTCCACTTT	CASSLVGGALHF
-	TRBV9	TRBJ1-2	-	TGTGCCAGCAGCGCCGAGTCCCAGAGGGTGGGCTATGGCTACACCTTC	CASSAESQRVGYGYTF